The clone carrying this T cell receptor (beta chain) appeared many times. PBMCs came from less than 11 ml fresh peripheral blood. RNA transcripts provided the source from which TCR beta CDR3 regions were amplified. HTBI primers were the set used in a first-round RT-PCR of the TCR CDR3. One entry per CDR3 protein, called by TCRdb with MiXCR from the multiplex PCR reads. Of a few hundred thousand distinct CDR3 sequences in the sample, more than 20% were seen once. This sample stems from a study of T cells in Graves' hyperthyroidism and ophthalmopathy. Sequencing was done on a sample of blood. The TCR comes from a man between 18 and 29 years old with Graves' hyperthyroidism.

CDR3 residues: CASLSSSINQPQHF. The CDR3 DNA is TGTGCCAGCCTCAGCTCTTCAATCAATCAGCCCCAGCATTTT. The V call is TRBV12-3 or TRBV12-4, the J call TRBJ1-5; D remains unclear. This CDR3 has 14 residues. Between the trimmed V and J ends, which lost 8 bases and 3 bases, there was a span of 14 bases.